This T cell receptor (beta chain) was obtained from a study of identical twins (dated by TCRdb to about 2016). About the full investigation: To test whether fetal clonotypes persist, the study used deep sequencing on TCR alpha and beta repertoires from monozygotic twins, unrelated adults of various ages, and cord blood. To rule out contamination, the twin experiments were replicated at different times with different library preparation protocols. The paper's findings and limits, for the study overall: Fewer insertions were carried by abundant cord blood beta clonotypes, a similar but weaker trend appeared in young adult naive repertoires, and no such trend appeared in memory repertoires. Compared with coincidental sharing between unrelated individuals, out-of-frame TCR alpha sequences shared between twins had an excess of sequences with low generation probability. In monozygotic twins, recombination models systematically underestimated out-of-frame TCR alpha sharing, but the models matched the sharing seen between unrelated individuals. A weaker excess of twin sharing was found in beta out-of-frame sequences because the signal-to-noise ratio was lowered by fewer shared sequences. Because the same donors could not be followed over many years, the conclusions depended on cross-sectional statistical analysis. Invariant T cells such as MAIT and iNKT could partly confound zero-insertion analyses, though diverse VJ usage argued against this for most clonotypes.

This clonotype was observed many times. There is no known antigen for this receptor. No base quality information exists; no much larger clone differs at one position. Relative to germline, V is 2 bases shorter and J is 0 bases shorter, with 14 bases between their ends. The CDR3 runs 16 amino acids, cysteine and phenylalanine included. Here the CDR3 DNA is all that survives: 48 bases in frame from base 1. Library prep was done by 5' RACE. The sequencing machine was an Illumina HiSeq 2000. Template switching added a universal primer binding site, and the final cDNA carried a unique molecular identifier that allowed TCR cDNA molecules to be counted accurately. First-strand cDNA for TCR alpha and beta chains was synthesized from specific primers in the conserved constant-segment region. Each cDNA library was double barcoded, with a SMART-Mk sample barcode plus Illumina barcodes, to control for contamination. Two successive PCR steps introduced TruSeq adapter sequences along with Illumina sample barcodes. Sequencing of the TCR alpha and beta cDNA libraries was done on the Illumina HiSeq platform using custom primers. The authors processed their data as follows. Raw reads were processed with MiGEC to extract unique molecular identifiers, and MiXCR was used to determine CDR3 positions. For each individual, recombination models were inferred using an EM algorithm with the repgenHMM and IGoR tools. The analysis of shared clonotypes was done with the tcR package in R, with sharing normalized by the product of cloneset sizes. To study raw recombination free of thymic and clonal selection effects, out-of-frame nonproductive sequences were analyzed. TCRdb ran its own pipeline on the public reads, namely fastp trimming at Q25 and MiXCR clone calling, and kept in-frame beta chains. Rows are combined by CDR3 protein, so each entry shows the most common genes and DNA. TCRdb's processing, not the authors' own work, is the source of the V and J calls. The sample table lists 350,000 to 600,000 distinct CDR3 sequences, 12% to 15% of them with a count of one. About 0.52% of the sample belongs to the ten largest clones.

Every donor was a healthy Caucasian. Three pairs of female monozygotic twins, all aged roughly 18 to 29 years, were included in the twin cohort. Positive isolation kits from Invitrogen were used to isolate CD4+ and CD8+ T cell populations. The same sample was also used in a study of yellow fever vaccine responses in identical twins. The second paper further reports: The authors reported that the T cell response to vaccination in identical twins appeared partly convergent and partly personalized. Focusing on identical twins, the study followed the T cell clones that responded to the vaccine, and did so with precision.

This clonotype was sampled from a woman aged 18-30 years in good health. The sample was CD4+ T cells sorted from blood. This chain is built from TRBV12-3 or TRBV12-4 and TRBJ2-7; the D gene is possibly TRBD1, with 6 bases matching. The nucleotides are TGTGCCAGCAGTTTAACAGGGAAAAGGAGCTCCTACGAGCAGTACTTC. Its protein product is CASSLTGKRSSYEQYF.